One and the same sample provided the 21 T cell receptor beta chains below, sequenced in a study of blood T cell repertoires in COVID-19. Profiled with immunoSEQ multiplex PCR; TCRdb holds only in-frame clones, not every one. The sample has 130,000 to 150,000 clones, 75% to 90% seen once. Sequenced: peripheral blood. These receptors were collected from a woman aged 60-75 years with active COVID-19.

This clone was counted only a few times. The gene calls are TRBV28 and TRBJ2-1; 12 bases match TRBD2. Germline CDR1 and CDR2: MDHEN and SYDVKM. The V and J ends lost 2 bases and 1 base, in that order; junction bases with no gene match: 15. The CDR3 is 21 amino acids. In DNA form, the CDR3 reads TGTGCCAGCAGTTTACCCCGCCAGACTAGCGGGAGAGGTGTGTCCTACAATGAGCAGTTCTTC. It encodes CASSLPRQTSGRGVSYNEQFF. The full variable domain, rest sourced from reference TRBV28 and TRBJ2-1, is DVKVTQSSRYLVKRTGEKVFLECVQDMDHENMFWYRQDPGLGLRLIYFSYDVKMKEKGDIPEGYSVSREKKERFSLILESASTNQTSMYLCASSLPRQTSGRGVSYNEQFFGPGTRLTVL.

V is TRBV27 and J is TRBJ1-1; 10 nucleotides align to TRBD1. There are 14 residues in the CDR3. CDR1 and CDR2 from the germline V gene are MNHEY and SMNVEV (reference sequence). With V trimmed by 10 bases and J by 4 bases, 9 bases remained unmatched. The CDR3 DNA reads TGTGCCACCGGATGGACAGGGGGTATCACTGAAGCTTTCTTT. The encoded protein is CATGWTGGITEAFF.

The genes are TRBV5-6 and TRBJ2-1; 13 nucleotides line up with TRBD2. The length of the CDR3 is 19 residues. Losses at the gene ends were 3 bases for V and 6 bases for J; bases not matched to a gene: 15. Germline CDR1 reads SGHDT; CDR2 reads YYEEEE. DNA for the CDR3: TGTGCCAGCAGCTCACCGGGACTAGCGGGAAGAAAGGGTATCAATGAGCAGTTCTTC. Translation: CASSSPGLAGRKGINEQFF.

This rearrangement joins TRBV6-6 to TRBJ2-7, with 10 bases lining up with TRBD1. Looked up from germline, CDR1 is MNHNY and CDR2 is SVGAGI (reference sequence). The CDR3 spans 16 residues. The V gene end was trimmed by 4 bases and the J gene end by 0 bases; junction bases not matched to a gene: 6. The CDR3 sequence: CASSSARTGGSYEQYF. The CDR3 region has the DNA TGTGCCAGCAGTTCCGCCCGGACAGGGGGCTCCTACGAGCAGTACTTC.

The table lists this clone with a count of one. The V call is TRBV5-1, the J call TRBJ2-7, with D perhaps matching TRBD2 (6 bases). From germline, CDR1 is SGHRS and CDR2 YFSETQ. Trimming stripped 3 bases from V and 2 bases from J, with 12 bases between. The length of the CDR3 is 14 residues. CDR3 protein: CASSSGLPPYEQYF. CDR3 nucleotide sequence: TGCGCCAGCAGCTCGGGACTGCCACCCTACGAGCAGTACTTC.

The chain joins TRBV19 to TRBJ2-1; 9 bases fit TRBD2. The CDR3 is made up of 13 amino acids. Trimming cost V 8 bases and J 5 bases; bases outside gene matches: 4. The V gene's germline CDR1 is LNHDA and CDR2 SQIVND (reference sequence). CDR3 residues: CASWASGDNEQFF. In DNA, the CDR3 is TGTGCCAGTTGGGCTAGCGGGGACAATGAGCAGTTCTTC.

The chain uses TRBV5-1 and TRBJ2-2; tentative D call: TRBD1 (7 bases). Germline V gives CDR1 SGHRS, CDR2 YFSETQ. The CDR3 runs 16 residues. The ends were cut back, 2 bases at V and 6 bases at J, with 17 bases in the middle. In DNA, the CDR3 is TGCGCCAGCAGCTTCGGAGGAGGGGGCAATTCCGGGGAGCTGTTTTTT. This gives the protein CASSFGGGGNSGELFF.

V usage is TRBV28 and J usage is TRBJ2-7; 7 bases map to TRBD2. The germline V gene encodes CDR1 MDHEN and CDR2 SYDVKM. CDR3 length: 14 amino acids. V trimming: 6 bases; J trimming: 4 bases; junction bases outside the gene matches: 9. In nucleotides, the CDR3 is TGTGCCAGCAGCCCCCAGGCGGGAGCATACGAGCAGTACTTC. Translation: CASSPQAGAYEQYF.

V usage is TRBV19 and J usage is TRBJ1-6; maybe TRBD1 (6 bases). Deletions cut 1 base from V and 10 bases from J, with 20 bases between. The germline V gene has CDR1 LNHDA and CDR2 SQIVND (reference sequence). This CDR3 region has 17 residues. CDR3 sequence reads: CASSIAPRQALGSPLHF. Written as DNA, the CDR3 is TGTGCCAGTAGTATAGCCCCCAGACAGGCGTTGGGATCACCCCTCCACTTT.

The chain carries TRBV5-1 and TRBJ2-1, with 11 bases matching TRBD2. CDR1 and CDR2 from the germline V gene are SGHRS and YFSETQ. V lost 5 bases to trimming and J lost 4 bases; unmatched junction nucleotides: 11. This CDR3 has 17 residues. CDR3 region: CASSLLGLAAPYNEQFF. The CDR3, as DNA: TGCGCCAGCAGTCTCTTGGGACTAGCGGCACCGTACAATGAGCAGTTCTTC. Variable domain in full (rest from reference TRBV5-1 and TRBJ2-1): KAGVTQTPRYLIKTRGQQVTLSCSPISGHRSVSWYQQTPGQGLQFLFEYFSETQRNKGNFPGRFSGRQFSNSRSEMNVSTLELGDSALYLCASSLLGLAAPYNEQFFGPGTRLTVL.

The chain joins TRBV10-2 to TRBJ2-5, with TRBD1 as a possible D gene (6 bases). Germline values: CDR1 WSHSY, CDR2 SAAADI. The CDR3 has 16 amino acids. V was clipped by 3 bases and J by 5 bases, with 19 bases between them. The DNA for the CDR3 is TGCGCCAGCAGTGAATACGACAGGTGGAACGGGGAGACCCAGTACTTC. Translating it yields CASSEYDRWNGETQYF.

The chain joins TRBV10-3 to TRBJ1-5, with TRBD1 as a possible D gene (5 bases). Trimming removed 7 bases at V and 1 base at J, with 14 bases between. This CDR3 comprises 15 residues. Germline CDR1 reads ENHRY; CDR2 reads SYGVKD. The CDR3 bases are TGTGCCATCACGGCAGGGTTCCGGAGCAATCAGCCCCAGCATTTT. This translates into CAITAGFRSNQPQHF.

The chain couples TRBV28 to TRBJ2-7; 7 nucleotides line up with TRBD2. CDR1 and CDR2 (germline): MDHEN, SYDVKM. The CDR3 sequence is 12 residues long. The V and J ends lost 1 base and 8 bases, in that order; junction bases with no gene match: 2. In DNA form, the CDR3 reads TGTGCCAGCAGTTTATCGCGGGAGAAGCAGTACTTC. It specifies CASSLSREKQYF.

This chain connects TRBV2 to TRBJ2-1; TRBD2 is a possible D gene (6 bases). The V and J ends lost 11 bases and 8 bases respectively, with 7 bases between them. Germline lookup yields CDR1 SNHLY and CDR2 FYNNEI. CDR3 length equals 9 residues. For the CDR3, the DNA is TGTGCCGGGACTTATGAGCAGTTCTTC. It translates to CAGTYEQFF.

CDR3 amino acids: CASSLMAGANTEAFF. In nucleotides, the CDR3 is TGCGCCAGCAGCTTGATGGCAGGGGCGAACACTGAAGCTTTCTTT. The chain joins TRBV5-1 to TRBJ1-1; D is possibly TRBD1 (6 bases). CDR3 length equals 15 residues. Trimming stripped 1 base from V and 1 base from J, with 11 bases between. CDR1 is SGHRS, CDR2 YFSETQ, per germline.

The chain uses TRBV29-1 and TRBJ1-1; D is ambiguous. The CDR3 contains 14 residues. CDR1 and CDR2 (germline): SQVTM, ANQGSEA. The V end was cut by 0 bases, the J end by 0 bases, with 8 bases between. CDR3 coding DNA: TGCAGCGTTGAAGATGGGCCAATGAACACTGAAGCTTTCTTT. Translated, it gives CSVEDGPMNTEAFF.

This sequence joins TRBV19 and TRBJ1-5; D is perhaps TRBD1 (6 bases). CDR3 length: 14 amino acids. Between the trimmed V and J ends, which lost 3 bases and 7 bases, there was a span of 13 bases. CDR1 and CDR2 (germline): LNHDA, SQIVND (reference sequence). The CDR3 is CASSMTGRGQPQHF. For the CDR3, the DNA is TGTGCCAGTAGTATGACAGGTCGGGGACAGCCCCAGCATTTT.

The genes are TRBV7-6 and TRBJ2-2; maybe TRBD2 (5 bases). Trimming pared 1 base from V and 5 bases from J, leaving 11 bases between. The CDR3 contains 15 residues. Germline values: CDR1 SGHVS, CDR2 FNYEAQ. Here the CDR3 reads CASSLGSGGTGELFF. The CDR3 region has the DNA TGTGCCAGCAGCTTAGGGTCCGGAGGAACCGGGGAGCTGTTTTTT.

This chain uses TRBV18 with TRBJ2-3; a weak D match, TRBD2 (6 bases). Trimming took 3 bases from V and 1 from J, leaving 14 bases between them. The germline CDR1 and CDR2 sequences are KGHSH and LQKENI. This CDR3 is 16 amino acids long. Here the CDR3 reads CASSPTSTRGTDTQYF. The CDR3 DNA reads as TGTGCCAGCTCACCGACTAGTACGAGAGGCACAGATACGCAGTATTTT.

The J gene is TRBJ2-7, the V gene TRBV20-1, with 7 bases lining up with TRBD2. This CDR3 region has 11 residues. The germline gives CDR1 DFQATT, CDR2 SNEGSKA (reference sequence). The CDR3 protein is CSISGAYEQYF. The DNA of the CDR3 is TGCAGCATAAGCGGGGCCTACGAGCAGTACTTC.

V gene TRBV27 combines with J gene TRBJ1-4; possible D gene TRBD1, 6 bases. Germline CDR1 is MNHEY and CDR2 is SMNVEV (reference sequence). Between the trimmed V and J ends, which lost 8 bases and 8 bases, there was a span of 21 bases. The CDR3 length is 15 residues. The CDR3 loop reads CASAENRAGLEKLFF. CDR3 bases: TGTGCCAGCGCGGAGAACAGGGCCGGTCTCGAAAAACTGTTTTTT. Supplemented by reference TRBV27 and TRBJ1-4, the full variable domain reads EAQVTQNPRYLITVTGKKLTVTCSQNMNHEYMSWYRQDPGLGLRQIYYSMNVEVTDKGDVPEGYKVSRKEKRNFPLILESPSPNQTSLYFCASAENRAGLEKLFFGSGTQLSVL.